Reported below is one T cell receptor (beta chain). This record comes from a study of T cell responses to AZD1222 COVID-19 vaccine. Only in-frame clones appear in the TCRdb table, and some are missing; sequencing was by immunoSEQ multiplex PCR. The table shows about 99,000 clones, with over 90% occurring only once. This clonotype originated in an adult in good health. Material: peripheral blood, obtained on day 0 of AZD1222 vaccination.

This CDR3 reads CASSLVDNEQFF. CDR3 DNA: TGCGCCAGCAGCTTGGTAGACAATGAGCAGTTCTTC. The chain links TRBV5-1 to TRBJ2-1; D gene ambiguous. The CDR3 is made up of 12 amino acids. CDR1 is SGHRS and CDR2 is YFSETQ in the germline V gene. Trimming pared 0 bases from V and 5 bases from J, leaving 3 bases between.